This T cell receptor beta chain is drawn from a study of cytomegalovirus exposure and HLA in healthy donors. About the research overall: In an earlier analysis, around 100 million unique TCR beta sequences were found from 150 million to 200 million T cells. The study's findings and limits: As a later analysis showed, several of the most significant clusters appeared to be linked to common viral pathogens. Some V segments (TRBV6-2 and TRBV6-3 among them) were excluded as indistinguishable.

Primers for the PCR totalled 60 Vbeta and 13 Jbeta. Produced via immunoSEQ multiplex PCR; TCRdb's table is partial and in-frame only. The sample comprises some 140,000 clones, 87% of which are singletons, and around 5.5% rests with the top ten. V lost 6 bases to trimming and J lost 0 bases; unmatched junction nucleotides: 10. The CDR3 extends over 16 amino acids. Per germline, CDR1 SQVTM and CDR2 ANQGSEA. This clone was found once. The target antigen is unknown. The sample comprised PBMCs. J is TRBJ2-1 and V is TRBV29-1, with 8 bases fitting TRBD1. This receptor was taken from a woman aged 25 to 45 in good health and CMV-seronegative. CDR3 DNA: TGCAGCGTCAAGACAGGGGCCGGTCTCTCCTACAATGAGCAGTTCTTC. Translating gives CSVKTGAGLSYNEQFF.